The 14 T cell receptor beta chains below were found in one sample sequenced in a study of blood T cell repertoires in COVID-19. Produced via immunoSEQ multiplex PCR; TCRdb's table is partial and in-frame only. The sample comprises about 280,000 clones, 85% of which are singletons, and roughly 2.7% rests with the top ten. The sequenced sample was PBMCs or T cells enriched from blood (not recorded which). Receptor source: a woman between 50 and 59 years old who had recovered from COVID-19.

The chain joins TRBV7-9 to TRBJ1-2; no clear D gene. The CDR3 contains 14 residues. Per the germline V gene, CDR1 is SEHNR and CDR2 is FQNEAQ (reference sequence). Trimming took 1 base from V and 4 from J, leaving 10 bases between them. The CDR3 reads CASSLVSLPYGYTF. Here the CDR3 DNA reads TGTGCCAGCAGCTTAGTGAGCCTGCCCTATGGCTACACCTTC.

The CDR3 nucleotides are TGTGCCAGCAGCCCAATCGCAGTATCTGGAAACACCATATATTTT. It is translated as CASSPIAVSGNTIYF. This rearrangement joins TRBV7-2 to TRBJ1-3; D unresolved. Germline-derived CDR1 and CDR2 are SGHTA and FQGNSA. The CDR3 contains 15 residues. Trimming cost V 5 bases and J 1 base, with 12 bases left between them.

The chain joins TRBV5-1 to TRBJ1-2; 8 bases are a match to TRBD1. J was trimmed by 4 bases and V by 3 bases; bases with no gene match: 8. The germline V gene has CDR1 SGHRS and CDR2 YFSETQ. This CDR3 has 15 residues. The CDR3 here is CASSSTGGGSYGYTF. CDR3 sequence (DNA): TGCGCCAGCAGCTCCACAGGGGGGGGATCCTATGGCTACACCTTC.

CDR3 sequence (DNA): TGTGCCACCGCCGAGGGAAGCACAGATACGCAGTATTTT. This sequence encodes CATAEGSTDTQYF. V is TRBV24-1 and J is TRBJ2-3; TRBD2 might be the D (5 bases). Per germline, CDR1 KGHDR and CDR2 SFDVKD. The CDR3 consists of 13 residues. V gave up 9 bases and J gave up 0 bases, with 9 bases separating them.

The chain recombines TRBV7-8 with TRBJ2-2; possible D gene TRBD2, 5 bases. The CDR3 runs 16 residues. V lost 1 base and J lost 2, with 11 bases in between. From germline, CDR1 is SGHVS and CDR2 FQNEAQ. The CDR3 loop reads CASSLESGINTGELFF. The CDR3 DNA reads as TGTGCCAGCAGCTTAGAAAGCGGAATTAACACCGGGGAGCTGTTTTTT.

The J gene is TRBJ1-3, the V gene TRBV9; TRBD1 agrees at 9 bases. Germline CDR1 and CDR2: SGDLS and YYNGEE. The V segment lost 4 bases and the J segment 0 bases; nucleotides outside the gene matches: 11. CDR3 length: 18 residues. CDR3 in amino acids: CASSQATGGPNSGNTIYF. The DNA of the CDR3 is TGTGCCAGCAGCCAGGCTACAGGGGGCCCTAACTCTGGAAACACCATATATTTT.

The chain links TRBV7-2 to TRBJ2-7; D is possibly TRBD2 (6 bases). Germline CDR1 is SGHTA and CDR2 is FQGNSA. CDR3 length: 12 residues. V was shortened by 5 bases and J by 7 bases, with 12 bases between the two germline ends. CDR3 sequence reads: CASSRRGIEQYF. DNA of the CDR3: TGTGCCAGCAGCCGTCGCGGGATTGAGCAGTACTTC. Full variable domain (rest looked up from reference TRBV7-2 and TRBJ2-7): GAGVSQSPSNKVTEKGKDVELRCDPISGHTALYWYRQSLGQGLEFLIYFQGNSAPDKSGLPSDRFSAERTGGSVSTLTIQRTQQEDSAVYLCASSRRGIEQYFGPGTRLTVT.

The rearrangement joins TRBV7-3 to TRBJ1-4; D uncertain. V was clipped by 3 bases and J by 0 bases, with 8 bases between them. The CDR3 covers 15 residues. Germline values: CDR1 SGHTA, CDR2 FQGTGA. CDR3 nucleotides: TGTGCCAGCAGCTTTGGTCGGGCAACTAATGAAAAACTGTTTTTT. Amino acids: CASSFGRATNEKLFF.

This chain uses TRBV3-1 (or the pseudogene TRBV3-2) with TRBJ2-7; 13 bases align to TRBD2. The V gene end was trimmed by 1 base and the J gene end by 3 bases; junction bases not matched to a gene: 3. Per the germline V gene, CDR1 is LGHDT and CDR2 is YNNKEL (reference sequence). The CDR3 sequence is 16 residues long. CDR3 DNA: TGTGCCAGCAGCCAAGGACTAGCGGGGGGCCTCTACGAGCAGTACTTC. Its translation is CASSQGLAGGLYEQYF.

The chain has TRBV28 and TRBJ2-7, with D perhaps matching TRBD2 (5 bases). CDR1 is MDHEN and CDR2 is SYDVKM in the germline V gene. This CDR3 is 13 amino acids long. Deletions cut 5 bases from V and 2 bases from J, with 10 bases between. As DNA, the CDR3 is TGTGCCAGCAGTCCCGGGAACCCCTACGAGCAGTACTTC. Its translation is CASSPGNPYEQYF.

The CDR3 loop is CASSFLLAGGLNEQFF. CDR3 nucleotide sequence: TGTGCCAGCAGTTTCCTTCTAGCGGGGGGCCTCAATGAGCAGTTCTTC. The rearrangement joins TRBV28 to TRBJ2-1; 11 bases fit TRBD2. This CDR3 is 16 amino acids long. V shed 3 bases and J 6 bases; nucleotides not matched to a gene: 7. Germline values: CDR1 MDHEN, CDR2 SYDVKM.

This rearrangement joins TRBV25-1 to TRBJ2-2, with 10 bases that match TRBD2. The germline gives CDR1 MGHDK, CDR2 SYGVNS. V lost 4 bases to trimming and J lost 4 bases; unmatched junction nucleotides: 6. This CDR3 is built from 16 residues. The CDR3 DNA follows: TGTGCCAGCAGTGTGTTAGCGGGAGGTAGCACCGGGGAGCTGTTTTTT. Protein sequence: CASSVLAGGSTGELFF.

The rearrangement joins TRBV5-4 to TRBJ1-1, with 7 bases fitting TRBD1. CDR1 and CDR2 (germline): SGHNT, YYREEE (reference sequence). The CDR3 covers 14 residues. Losses at the gene ends were 4 bases for V and 4 bases for J; bases not matched to a gene: 7. CDR3 DNA: TGTGCCAGCAGCCTCAGACAGGGCGTCACTGAAGCTTTCTTT. It is translated as CASSLRQGVTEAFF.

The chain is built from TRBV7-9 and TRBJ1-4, with TRBD1 matching over 9 bases. Per germline, CDR1 SEHNR and CDR2 FQNEAQ (reference sequence). The CDR3 consists of 15 residues. V dropped 5 bases and J dropped 7; count of bases not matched to a gene: 8. The CDR3 DNA reads as TGTGCCAGCAGCCCCCGGACAGGGGTTGGTGAAAAACTGTTTTTT. The encoded protein is CASSPRTGVGEKLFF.